This T cell receptor (beta chain) was sequenced in a study of blood T cell repertoires in COVID-19. TCRdb's table, derived via immunoSEQ multiplex PCR, lists solely in-frame clones and lacks some. The table records about 82,000 clones, around nine tenths of them present only once. CDR1 is MNHEY, CDR2 SMNVEV, per germline (reference sequence). V was trimmed by 2 bases and J by 7 bases, leaving 20 bases between them. This CDR3 is 16 amino acids long. The sequence was obtained from a woman in her fifties or sixties with acute COVID-19. Sequencing was done on a sample of PBMCs or T cells enriched from blood (not recorded which). V is TRBV27 and J is TRBJ1-2; the D is unclear. DNA of the CDR3: TGTGCCAGCAGTTTAAGGCAGTCCGCCCCCACTAGTGGCTACACCTTC. Amino acids: CASSLRQSAPTSGYTF.